This T cell receptor beta chain was obtained from a study of blood T cell repertoires in COVID-19. Study-wide context: COVID-19 samples from acute and convalescent phases originated in the United States, Italy and Spain. In each case, the material was cDNA or gDNA derived from T cells, B-cell-depleted T cells, or PBMCs.

Original processing notes: Quantification of nucleated cells was approximated via reference gene primer amplification. Clones were read by immunoSEQ multiplex PCR, and TCRdb kept only the in-frame ones, dropping some. V and J calls and clone size are as listed in that table; D and trimming were resolved from the DNA. The sample lists roughly 120,000 clones, over 80% occurring once. In germline, CDR1 is SGHRS, CDR2 YFSETQ. This CDR3 comprises 15 residues. The V end was cut by 4 bases, the J end by 3 bases, with 14 bases between. This chain connects TRBV5-1 to TRBJ1-3, with D tentatively TRBD1 (5 bases). The specimen sequenced was peripheral blood. The clonotype originates from a human donor in a cohort sampled during active COVID-19. The CDR3 region is CASSAGGDGGNTIYF. CDR3 nucleotide sequence: TGCGCCAGCAGCGCGGGGGGGGACGGTGGAAACACCATATATTTT.